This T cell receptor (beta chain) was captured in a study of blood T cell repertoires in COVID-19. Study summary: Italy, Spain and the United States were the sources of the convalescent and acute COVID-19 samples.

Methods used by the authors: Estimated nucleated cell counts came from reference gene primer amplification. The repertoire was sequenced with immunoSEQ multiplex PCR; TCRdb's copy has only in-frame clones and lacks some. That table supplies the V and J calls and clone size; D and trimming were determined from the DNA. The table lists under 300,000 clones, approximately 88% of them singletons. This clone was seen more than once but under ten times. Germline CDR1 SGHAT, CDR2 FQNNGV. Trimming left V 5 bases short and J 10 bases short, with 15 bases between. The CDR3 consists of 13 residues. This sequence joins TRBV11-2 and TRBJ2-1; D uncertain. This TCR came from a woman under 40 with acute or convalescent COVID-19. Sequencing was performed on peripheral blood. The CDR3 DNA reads TGTGCCAGCAGCCCACTTAGACCACAGGAGCAGTTCTTC. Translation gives CASSPLRPQEQFF.